This is a list of T cell receptor beta chains from one sample in a study of blood T cell repertoires in COVID-19. Generated by immunoSEQ multiplex PCR, the TCRdb table keeps only in-frame clones and is missing some. The table shows 250,000 to 300,000 clones, with about 90% occurring only once. The material sequenced was peripheral blood. Receptor source: a woman younger than 45 with COVID-19, enrolled during active disease. Each CDR3 is given with its conserved first and last residue. The order of the fields is V gene, clone size, D gene, CDR3 length, J gene, CDR3 DNA, CDR3 protein. D genes are given only for firm matches. Clone size is given for some rows only: seen once, a few or many times, or a class if the clone is expanded.

>TRBV13|-|TRBD2|14|TRBJ2-7
TGTGCCAGCAGCACTACTAGCGGACTCTACGAGCAGTACTTC
CASSTTSGLYEQYF
>TRBV9|few|TRBD1|16|TRBJ1-3
TGTGCCAGCAGCGCACGACAGGGGGCGGAAGGAAACACCATATATTTT
CASSARQGAEGNTIYF
>TRBV30|-|-|14|TRBJ2-1
TGTGCCTGGTTTGGCGGGCGGACTGAGGATGAGCAGTTCTTC
CAWFGGRTEDEQFF
>TRBV4-3|-|-|16|TRBJ1-4
TGCGCCAGCAGCCGCCAAGATCAGGGCATTGGTGAAAAACTGTTTTTT
CASSRQDQGIGEKLFF
>TRBV19|-|TRBD1|15|TRBJ1-6
TGTGCCAGTAGTTCCGGGACAGCTTATAATTCACCCCTCCACTTT
CASSSGTAYNSPLHF
>TRBV21-1|-|-|20|TRBJ1-2
TGTGCCAGCACCCGTACTGCCAATCGGGGGGCCTCTAGCCTAGGCTATGGCTACACCTTC
CASTRTANRGASSLGYGYTF
>TRBV19|-|TRBD1|14|TRBJ1-1
TGTGCCAGTAGTATGGGGACAGGGAGGACTGAAGCTTTCTTT
CASSMGTGRTEAFF
>TRBV6-5|-|TRBD2|15|TRBJ2-3
TGTGCCAGCAGGGCTAGCGGAGGTTTCACAGATACGCAGTATTTT
CASRASGGFTDTQYF
>TRBV7-9|-|-|13|TRBJ2-1
TGTGCCAGCAGCTTATTATTCTACAATGAGCAGTTCTTC
CASSLLFYNEQFF
>TRBV6-6|-|TRBD1|14|TRBJ1-1
TGTGCAGCGGACAGGGGGAAGAGGTACACTGAAGCTTTCTTT
CAADRGKRYTEAFF
>TRBV9|-|TRBD2|15|TRBJ2-2
TGTGCCAGCAGCGCCGGGACTAGTGGGACCGGGGAGCTGTTTTTT
CASSAGTSGTGELFF
>TRBV4-1|-|-|13|TRBJ2-1
TGCGCCAGCAGCCATGGGGGGTCCAATGAGCAGTTCTTC
CASSHGGSNEQFF
>TRBV19|-|-|12|TRBJ1-5
TGTGCCAGTAGGGGAGGCAATCAGCCCCAGCATTTT
CASRGGNQPQHF
>TRBV29-1|-|-|11|TRBJ2-4
TGCAGCGTTAGCGTAACGAACATTCAGTACTTC
CSVSVTNIQYF
>TRBV2|-|-|13|TRBJ1-1
TGTGCCAGCAGTGAAGAGTCGGGGACTGAAGCTTTCTTT
CASSEESGTEAFF
>TRBV5-4|-|-|15|TRBJ2-2
TGTGCCAGCAGCTTGAGTTGGAGTAACACCGGGGAGCTGTTTTTT
CASSLSWSNTGELFF
>TRBV30|-|TRBD1|13|TRBJ1-2
TGTGCCTGGAACCGGGACAGGGATTTCGGCTACACCTTC
CAWNRDRDFGYTF
>TRBV7-8|-|TRBD2|19|TRBJ2-5
TGTGCCAGCAGCTTCCCGTTCAGGGGGTCTAGCGGGGATCAAGAGACCCAGTACTTC
CASSFPFRGSSGDQETQYF
>TRBV30|-|TRBD1|13|TRBJ2-3
TGTGCCTGGGGGGACAGGCAGCCAGATACGCAGTATTTT
CAWGDRQPDTQYF
>TRBV12-3/TRBV12-4|-|-|12|TRBJ2-2
TGTGCCAGCAGTTCGGGCACCGGGGAGCTGTTTTTT
CASSSGTGELFF
>TRBV27|few|-|14|TRBJ2-7
TGTGCCAGCAGTCCCTCACTGAGGTCCTACGAGCAGTACTTC
CASSPSLRSYEQYF
>TRBV5-1|few|TRBD1|12|TRBJ2-5
TGCGCCAGCGGGACAGTCCAAGAGACCCAGTACTTC
CASGTVQETQYF
>TRBV18|-|TRBD1|14|TRBJ2-2
TGTGCCAGCTCACCTGGGACAGCCTCCGGGGAGCTGTTTTTT
CASSPGTASGELFF
>TRBV30|-|-|14|TRBJ2-1
TGTGCCTGGGGACCCCACCCGGCCTACAATGAGCAGTTCTTC
CAWGPHPAYNEQFF
>TRBV5-1|-|TRBD1|13|TRBJ1-4
TGCGCCAGCAGCTGGGGACAGGGTGAAAAACTGTTTTTT
CASSWGQGEKLFF
>TRBV28|-|TRBD1|13|TRBJ1-1
TGTGCCAGCGGACTTCCGGGACAGGGTATGACTTTCTTT
CASGLPGQGMTFF
>TRBV11-3|-|-|14|TRBJ2-2
TGTGCCAGCAGCAAGACAGGATACACCGGGGAGCTGTTTTTT
CASSKTGYTGELFF
>TRBV19|-|TRBD2|15|TRBJ2-7
TGTGCCAGTAGTAGGACTAGCGGGGGATCCTACGAGCAGTACTTC
CASSRTSGGSYEQYF
>TRBV6-6|-|TRBD1|12|TRBJ2-7
TGTGCCAGCAGAGGGGGCTCCAACGAGCAGTACTTC
CASRGGSNEQYF
>TRBV6-1|-|-|17|TRBJ2-6
TGTGCCAGCAGTGAAAGGGGAATAAGCTCTGGGGCCAACGTCCTGACTTTC
CASSERGISSGANVLTF
>TRBV28|-|TRBD1|17|TRBJ1-5
TGTGCCAGCAGTCCAACAGGGGGCTCATCTTTCAGCCAGCCCCAGCATTTT
CASSPTGGSSFSQPQHF
>TRBV10-3|-|TRBD1|14|TRBJ2-7
TGTGCCATCAGTGCGGGACAGGGAGGCTACGAGCAGTACTTC
CAISAGQGGYEQYF
>TRBV7-2|-|-|15|TRBJ1-5
TGTGCCAGCAGCCCATCGTGGGGAGGAAATCAGCCCCAGCATTTT
CASSPSWGGNQPQHF
>TRBV6-6|-|TRBD1|14|TRBJ1-2
TGTGCCAGCAGTTTGGGACAGCGGATTAATGGCTACACCTTC
CASSLGQRINGYTF
>TRBV2|-|-|15|TRBJ2-2
TGTGCCAGCAGGAACGGACTGGGGTCGGCCGGGGAGCTGTTTTTT
CASRNGLGSAGELFF
>TRBV14|-|-|14|TRBJ1-4
TGTGCCAGCAGCCAAACTGGGGCAACTGAAAAACTGTTTTTT
CASSQTGATEKLFF
>TRBV24-1|-|TRBD1|13|TRBJ1-2
TGTGCCACCAGTGATCTAACAGGGGTTGGCTACACCTTC
CATSDLTGVGYTF
>TRBV5-4|-|TRBD2|15|TRBJ2-7
TGTGCCAGCAGCTCCGGACTAGCGGGGGTTTACGAGCAGTACTTC
CASSSGLAGVYEQYF
>TRBV7-9|-|TRBD1|15|TRBJ2-7
TGTGCCAGCAGCTTAGGGACAGGGGGCCGCTACGAGCAGTACTTC
CASSLGTGGRYEQYF
>TRBV27|-|-|15|TRBJ1-1
TGTGCCAGCAGTTTTTCTCGATCGGGGGGCACTGAAGCTTTCTTT
CASSFSRSGGTEAFF
>TRBV7-2|-|TRBD2|15|TRBJ2-3
TGTGCCAGCAGCCAGACTAGCGGGAGGGCCACTCCGCAGTATTTT
CASSQTSGRATPQYF
>TRBV18|-|-|13|TRBJ1-2
TGTGCCAGCGCCCTTACAGGGAACTATGGCTACACCTTC
CASALTGNYGYTF
>TRBV25-1|-|-|14|TRBJ1-2
TGTGCCAGCAGTGATCCCCGGGGGAGGGCTGGCTACACCTTC
CASSDPRGRAGYTF
>TRBV5-6|-|-|14|TRBJ2-5
TGTGCCAGCAGCTTGGGCAGGTACCAAGAGACCCAGTACTTC
CASSLGRYQETQYF
>TRBV19|-|TRBD1|14|TRBJ1-1
TGTGCCAGTAGTATTGACAGGGCGGGCACTGAAGCTTTCTTT
CASSIDRAGTEAFF
>TRBV28|-|-|14|TRBJ1-1
TGTGCCAGCAGTTTCTGGGGGGTAGGGTCTGAAGCTTTCTTT
CASSFWGVGSEAFF
>TRBV4-3|-|TRBD1|17|TRBJ2-2
TGCGCCAGCAGCCAAGATTATGACAGGGGGAATACCGGGGAGCTGTTTTTT
CASSQDYDRGNTGELFF
>TRBV19|-|TRBD1|15|TRBJ2-2
TGTGCCAGCCAGAACCGGGACAGGGCAATCGGGGAGCTGTTTTTT
CASQNRDRAIGELFF
>TRBV5-4|once|TRBD1|14|TRBJ2-7
TGTGCCAGCCCGGGACAGGGGGTAACCTACGAGCAGTACTTC
CASPGQGVTYEQYF
>TRBV2|-|TRBD2|14|TRBJ2-2
TGTGCCAGCAGACGGGAGGCGGACACCGGGGAGCTGTTTTTT
CASRREADTGELFF
>TRBV10-3|-|TRBD2|15|TRBJ2-5
TGTGCCATCAGTGAGTCGGGAGGGACGCCGGAGACCCAGTACTTC
CAISESGGTPETQYF
>TRBV21-1|-|-|17|TRBJ2-7
TGTGCCAGCAGCAAAGATTCGACTAGCGGGAGTTTAGCCGAGCAGTACTTC
CASSKDSTSGSLAEQYF
>TRBV7-9|-|TRBD2|14|TRBJ2-4
TGTGCCAGCAGCTTTTCTAGCGGGGCTGGCATTCAGTACTTC
CASSFSSGAGIQYF
>TRBV4-1|few|-|16|TRBJ2-7
TGCGCCAGCAGCCAAGTGGGTGGAGCGTTAGCCTACGAGCAGTACTTC
CASSQVGGALAYEQYF
>TRBV29-1|-|TRBD1|12|TRBJ2-5
TGCAGCCACGGGACAGTCTGGGAGACCCAGTACTTC
CSHGTVWETQYF